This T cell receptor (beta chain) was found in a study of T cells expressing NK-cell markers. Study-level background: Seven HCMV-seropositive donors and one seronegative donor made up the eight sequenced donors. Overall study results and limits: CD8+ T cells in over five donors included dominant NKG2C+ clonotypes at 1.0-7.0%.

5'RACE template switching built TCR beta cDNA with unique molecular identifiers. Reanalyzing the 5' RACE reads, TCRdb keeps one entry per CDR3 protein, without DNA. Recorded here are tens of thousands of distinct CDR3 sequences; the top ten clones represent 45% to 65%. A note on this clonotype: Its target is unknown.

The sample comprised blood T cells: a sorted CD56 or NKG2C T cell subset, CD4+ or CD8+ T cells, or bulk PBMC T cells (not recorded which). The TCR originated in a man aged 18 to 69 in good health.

CDR3 amino acids: CASSPWLQGRNSPLHF. V is TRBV18 and J is TRBJ1-6; TCRdb lists TRBD1, though no DNA is available to test this call. This CDR3 spans 16 amino acids. Germline V gene lookup returns CDR1 KGHSH and CDR2 LQKENI.